Shown below are 18 T cell receptor beta chains from a single sample sequenced in a study of T cell repertoires in cytomegalovirus infection. TCRdb re-called the reads through MiXCR, storing one row per CDR3 protein. Among hundreds of thousands of distinct CDR3 sequences listed, around 32% were seen once. No antigens are known for them. The sample in question was cultured PBMCs, obtained from culture after CMV antigen stimulation. These receptors were collected from a human donor in good health (CMV status not recorded). Some clones in this sample may be carry-over from other donors' samples.

This chain links TRBV27 with TRBJ1-6; 9 bases align to TRBD1. This CDR3 is built from 15 residues. The germline CDR1 and CDR2 sequences are MNHEY and SMNVEV (reference sequence). The V gene end was trimmed by 4 bases and the J gene end by 9 bases; junction bases not matched to a gene: 7. Here the CDR3 reads CASSSPGQGTSPLHF. DNA for the CDR3: TGTGCCAGCAGTTCGCCGGGACAGGGAACTTCACCCCTCCACTTT.

The J gene is TRBJ2-5, the V gene TRBV10-3; D tentatively fits TRBD1 or TRBD2 (5 bases each). The germline gives CDR1 ENHRY, CDR2 SYGVKD. The CDR3 consists of 12 residues. Trimming took off 8 bases at V and 1 base at J, with 8 bases between the two ends. The CDR3: CAIGTRQETQYF. Written as DNA, the CDR3 is TGTGCCATCGGGACCCGCCAAGAGACCCAGTACTTC.

The V and J genes are TRBV20-1 and TRBJ2-3, with D possibly being TRBD2 (5 bases). Looked up from germline, CDR1 is DFQATT and CDR2 is SNEGSKA (reference sequence). V was trimmed by 6 bases and J by 3 bases, leaving 22 bases between them. The CDR3 is 16 amino acids. The CDR3 protein is CSAPPVGEGRTDTQYF. CDR3 coding DNA: TGCAGTGCCCCGCCTGTGGGTGAGGGAAGGACAGATACGCAGTATTTT.

This clonotype was counted a few times. The V call is TRBV4-3, the J call TRBJ1-4; no reliable D call. Germline-derived CDR1 and CDR2 are LGHNA and YSLEER. Trimming removed 2 bases from V and 4 bases from J, with 17 bases in between. This CDR3 spans 17 amino acids. CDR3 residues: CASSQLLLTGSNEKLFF. The CDR3 DNA sequence: TGCGCCAGCAGCCAACTGCTACTTACGGGTAGTAATGAAAAACTGTTTTTT.

This clonotype has more than one count but fewer than ten. The chain links TRBV2 to TRBJ1-2; D perhaps matches TRBD1 (5 bases). The CDR3 sequence is 14 residues long. The germline V and J ends were trimmed by 7 bases and 0 bases, with 12 bases remaining between them. CDR1 and CDR2 (germline): SNHLY, FYNNEI. The CDR3 bases are TGTGCCAGCACGGACGGGGGAGCTAACTATGGCTACACCTTC. It yields the protein CASTDGGANYGYTF.

This clonotype turned up a few times. The genes are TRBV4-3 and TRBJ1-2, with 7 bases that match TRBD1. This CDR3 comprises 15 residues. The V and J ends lost 4 bases and 1 base, in that order; junction bases with no gene match: 6. The germline gives CDR1 LGHNA, CDR2 YSLEER. The CDR3 loop reads CASSPTGTDNYGYTF. In DNA form, the CDR3 reads TGCGCCAGCAGCCCAACCGGGACAGATAACTATGGCTACACCTTC.

The sample holds many counts of this clonotype. The genes are TRBV11-2 and TRBJ1-2; D not resolved. The germline V and J ends were trimmed by 2 bases and 4 bases, with 14 bases remaining between them. The CDR3 is 15 residues long. Germline values: CDR1 SGHAT, CDR2 FQNNGV. CDR3 residues: CASSLIGRESYGYTF. The CDR3, as DNA: TGTGCCAGCAGCTTAATCGGTAGGGAGTCCTATGGCTACACCTTC.

This chain joins TRBV2 and TRBJ1-6, with D unresolved. Trimming stripped 3 bases from V and 10 bases from J, with 13 bases between. CDR1 and CDR2 from the germline V gene are SNHLY and FYNNEI. The CDR3 is made up of 14 amino acids. Written as DNA, the CDR3 is TGTGCCAGCAGTGAGAGACTACCCGGATCACCCCTCCACTTT. It encodes CASSERLPGSPLHF.

The rearrangement joins TRBV5-4 to TRBJ1-2; D perhaps matches TRBD1 (6 bases). The length of the CDR3 is 13 residues. Germline V lookup: CDR1 SGHNT, CDR2 YYREEE (reference sequence). V lost 4 bases, J lost 3 bases, and 10 bases lay in between. The CDR3 is CASSPDSYYGYTF. CDR3 nucleotides: TGTGCCAGCAGCCCGGACAGCTACTATGGCTACACCTTC.

The chain is built from TRBV7-9 and TRBJ1-5; no clear D gene. Trimming shortened V by 4 bases and J by 7 bases, and 11 bases separated the two germline ends. Per germline, CDR1 SEHNR and CDR2 FQNEAQ (reference sequence). The CDR3 spans 13 residues. This chain's CDR3 is CASSYNEGQPQHF. DNA for the CDR3: TGTGCCAGCAGCTATAACGAAGGCCAGCCCCAGCATTTT.

This clonotype was seen only a few times. V is TRBV6-2 or TRBV6-3 and J is TRBJ2-3, with TRBD2 matching 10 bases. Germline V CDR1 and CDR2: MNHEY, SVGEGT. J gave up 3 bases and V 2 bases, and 8 bases lay outside the gene matches. The CDR3 is 17 amino acids. The CDR3 nucleotides are TGTGCCAGCAGTTACCGACCCGGACTAGCGGTTACAGATACGCAGTATTTT. Amino acid sequence: CASSYRPGLAVTDTQYF.

This clonotype was seen a handful of times. The J gene is TRBJ2-5, the V gene TRBV15; a weak D match, TRBD1 (6 bases). V gave up 0 bases and J gave up 5 bases, with 13 bases separating them. Germline lookup yields CDR1 LNHNV and CDR2 YYDKDF (reference sequence). This CDR3 has 15 amino acids. Here the CDR3 DNA reads TGTGCCACCAGCAGAGATGACAGGTTGGGGGAGACCCAGTACTTC. Its protein product is CATSRDDRLGETQYF.

The chain recombines TRBV6-1 with TRBJ2-1; 10 bases fit TRBD2. V shed 3 bases, J shed 8 bases, and the junction held 7 bases outside the gene matches. The CDR3 is made up of 15 amino acids. From germline, CDR1 is MNHNS and CDR2 SASEGT. The CDR3 reads CASSEGLAGVYEQFF. CDR3 sequence (DNA): TGTGCCAGCAGTGAGGGGCTAGCGGGAGTATATGAGCAGTTCTTC.

The genes are TRBV6-6 and TRBJ2-1; 7 bases agree with TRBD1. Germline-derived CDR1 and CDR2 are MNHNY and SVGAGI (reference sequence). Trimming removed 5 bases from V and 2 bases from J; junction bases left unmatched: 6. The CDR3 consists of 15 residues. The CDR3 nucleotides are TGTGCCAGCAGTGTAACAGGGGCCCCCTACAATGAGCAGTTCTTC. Translated, it gives CASSVTGAPYNEQFF.

The chain has TRBV4-1 and TRBJ2-7, with D tentatively TRBD1 or TRBD2 (6 bases each). CDR3 size: 14 residues. The germline CDR1 and CDR2 sequences are MGHRA and YSYEKL. V dropped 1 base and J dropped 7 bases, with 14 bases sitting between them. The CDR3 region has the DNA TGCGCCAGCAGCCAAGGAGGGGGGCTAGGGGAGCAGTACTTC. Translating gives CASSQGGGLGEQYF.

The CDR3 is CASSPMNMNTEAFF. The CDR3 bases are TGTGCCAGCTCACCGATGAACATGAACACTGAAGCTTTCTTT. The V gene is TRBV18, the J gene TRBJ1-1; D not certain. Germline loops: CDR1 KGHSH, CDR2 LQKENI. The CDR3 has 14 residues. The ends were cut back, 3 bases at V and 0 bases at J, with 8 bases in the middle.

This clonotype occurred a few times. The chain employs TRBV3-1 and TRBJ2-1; D may match TRBD1 or TRBD2 (5 bases each). V lost 1 base, J lost 2 bases, and 9 bases lay in between. CDR3 size: 15 residues. The germline V gene has CDR1 LGHDT and CDR2 YNNKEL (reference sequence). Written as DNA, the CDR3 is TGTGCCAGCAGCCAAGTTCAGGGAGCCTACAATGAGCAGTTCTTC. It codes for CASSQVQGAYNEQFF.

V and J are TRBV7-9 and TRBJ2-7; possible D gene TRBD2, 5 bases. The CDR3 totals 13 residues. The germline CDR1 and CDR2 sequences are SEHNR and FQNEAQ (reference sequence). Trimming took 1 base from V and 5 from J, leaving 9 bases between them. The CDR3, as DNA: TGTGCCAGCAGCTTAGGGACTTTCAACGAGCAGTACTTC. It specifies CASSLGTFNEQYF. Supplemented by reference TRBV7-9 and TRBJ2-7, the full variable domain reads DTGVSQNPRHKITKRGQNVTFRCDPISEHNRLYWYRQTLGQGPEFLTYFQNEAQLEKSRLLSDRFSAERPKGSFSTLEIQRTEQGDSAMYLCASSLGTFNEQYFGPGTRLTVT.